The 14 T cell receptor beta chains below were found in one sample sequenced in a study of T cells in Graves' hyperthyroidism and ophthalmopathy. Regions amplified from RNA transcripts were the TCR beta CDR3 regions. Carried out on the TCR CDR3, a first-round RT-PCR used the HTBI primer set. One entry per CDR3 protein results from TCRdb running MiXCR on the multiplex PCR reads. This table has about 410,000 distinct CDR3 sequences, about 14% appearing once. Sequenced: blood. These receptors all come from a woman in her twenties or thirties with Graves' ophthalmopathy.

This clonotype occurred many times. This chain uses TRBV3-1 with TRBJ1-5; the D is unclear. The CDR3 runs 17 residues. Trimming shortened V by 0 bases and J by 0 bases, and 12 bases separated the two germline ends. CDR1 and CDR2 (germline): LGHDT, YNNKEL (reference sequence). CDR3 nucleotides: TGTGCCAGCAGCCAAGATAAAGGCCCATATAGCAATCAGCCCCAGCATTTT. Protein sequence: CASSQDKGPYSNQPQHF.

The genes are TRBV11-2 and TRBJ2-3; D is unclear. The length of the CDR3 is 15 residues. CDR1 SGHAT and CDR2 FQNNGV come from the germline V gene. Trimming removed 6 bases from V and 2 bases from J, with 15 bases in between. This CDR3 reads CASRRIPGTTDTQYF. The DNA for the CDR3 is TGTGCCAGCAGACGTATTCCAGGAACCACAGATACGCAGTATTTT.

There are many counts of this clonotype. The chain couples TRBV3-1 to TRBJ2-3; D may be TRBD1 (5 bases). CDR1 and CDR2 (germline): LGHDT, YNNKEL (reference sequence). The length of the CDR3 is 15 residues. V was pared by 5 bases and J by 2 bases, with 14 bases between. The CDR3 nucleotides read TGTGCCAGCAGCGCGTACAGACAGCCCACAGATACGCAGTATTTT. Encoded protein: CASSAYRQPTDTQYF.

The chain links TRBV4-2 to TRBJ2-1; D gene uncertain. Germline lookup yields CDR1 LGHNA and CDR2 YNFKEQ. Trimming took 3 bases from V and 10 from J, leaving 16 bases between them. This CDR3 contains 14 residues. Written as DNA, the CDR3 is TGTGCCAGCAGCCACGGGTCTACCGCCAACGAGCAGTTCTTC. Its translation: CASSHGSTANEQFF.

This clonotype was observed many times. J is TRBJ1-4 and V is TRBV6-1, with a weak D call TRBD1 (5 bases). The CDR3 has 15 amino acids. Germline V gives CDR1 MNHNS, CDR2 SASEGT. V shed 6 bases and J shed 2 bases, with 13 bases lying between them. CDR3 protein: CASRLQQATNEKLFF. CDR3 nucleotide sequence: TGTGCCAGCAGACTACAACAGGCCACTAATGAAAAACTGTTTTTT.

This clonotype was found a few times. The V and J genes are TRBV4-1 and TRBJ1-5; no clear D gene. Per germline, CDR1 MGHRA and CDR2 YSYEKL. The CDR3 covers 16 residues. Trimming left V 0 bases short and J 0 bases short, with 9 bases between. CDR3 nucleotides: TGCGCCAGCAGCCAAGATGCTGGAAATAGCAATCAGCCCCAGCATTTT. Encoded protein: CASSQDAGNSNQPQHF.

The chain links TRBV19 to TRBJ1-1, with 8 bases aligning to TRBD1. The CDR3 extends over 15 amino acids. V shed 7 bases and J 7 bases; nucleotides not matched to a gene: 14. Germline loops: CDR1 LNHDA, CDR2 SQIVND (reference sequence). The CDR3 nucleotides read TGTGCCAGTACCTCTGGTCGCGGGACAGGAGATGAAGCTTTCTTT. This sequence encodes CASTSGRGTGDEAFF.

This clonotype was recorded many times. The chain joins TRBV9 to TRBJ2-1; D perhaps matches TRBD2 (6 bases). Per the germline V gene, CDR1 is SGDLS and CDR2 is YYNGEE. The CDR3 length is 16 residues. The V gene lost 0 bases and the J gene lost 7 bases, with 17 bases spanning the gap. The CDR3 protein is CASSVAGAPGGNEQFF. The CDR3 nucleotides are TGTGCCAGCAGCGTAGCTGGGGCGCCCGGGGGAAATGAGCAGTTCTTC.

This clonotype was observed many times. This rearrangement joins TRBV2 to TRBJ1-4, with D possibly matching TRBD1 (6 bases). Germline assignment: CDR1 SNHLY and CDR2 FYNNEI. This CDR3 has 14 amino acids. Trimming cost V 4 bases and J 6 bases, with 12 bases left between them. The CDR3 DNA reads TGTGCCAGCAGTGGGGTGGACAGAGATGAAAAACTGTTTTTT. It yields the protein CASSGVDRDEKLFF.

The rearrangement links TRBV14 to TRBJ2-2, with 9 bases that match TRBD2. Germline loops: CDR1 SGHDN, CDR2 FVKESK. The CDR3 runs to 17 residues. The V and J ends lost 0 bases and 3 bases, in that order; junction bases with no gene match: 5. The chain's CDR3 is CASSQEGGGAYTGELFF. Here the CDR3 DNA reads TGTGCCAGCAGCCAAGAAGGCGGGGGGGCCTACACCGGGGAGCTGTTTTTT.

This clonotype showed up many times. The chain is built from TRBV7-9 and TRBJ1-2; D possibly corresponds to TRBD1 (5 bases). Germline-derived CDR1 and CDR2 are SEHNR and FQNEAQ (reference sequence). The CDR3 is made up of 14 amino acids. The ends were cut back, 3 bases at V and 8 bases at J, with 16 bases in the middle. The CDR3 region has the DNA TGTGCCAGCAGCTTTCCGGGACCCCTGTTGGGCTACACCTTC. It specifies CASSFPGPLLGYTF.

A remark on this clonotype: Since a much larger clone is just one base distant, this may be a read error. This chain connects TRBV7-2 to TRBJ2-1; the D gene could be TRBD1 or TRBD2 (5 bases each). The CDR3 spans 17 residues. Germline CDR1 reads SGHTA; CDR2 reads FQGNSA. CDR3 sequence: CASSSLRGALSYSEQFF. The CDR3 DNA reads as TGTGCCAGCAGCTCCCTCCGAGGGGCACTCTCCTACAGTGAGCAGTTCTTC.

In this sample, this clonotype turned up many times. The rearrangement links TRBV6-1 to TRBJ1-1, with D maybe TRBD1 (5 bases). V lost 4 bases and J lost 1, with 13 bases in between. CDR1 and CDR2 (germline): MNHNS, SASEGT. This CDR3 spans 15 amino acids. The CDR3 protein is CASSVTTEANTEAFF. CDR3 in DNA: TGTGCCAGCAGTGTCACGACAGAGGCGAACACTGAAGCTTTCTTT.

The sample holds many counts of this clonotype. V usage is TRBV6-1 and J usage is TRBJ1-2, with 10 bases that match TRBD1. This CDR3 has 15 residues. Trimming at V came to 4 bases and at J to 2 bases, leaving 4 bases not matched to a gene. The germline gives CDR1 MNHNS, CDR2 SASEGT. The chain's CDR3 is CASSGPGQGNYGYTF. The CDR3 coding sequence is TGTGCCAGCAGTGGACCGGGACAGGGGAACTATGGCTACACCTTC.